This entry lists 20 T cell receptor beta chains sequenced from one sample in a study of T cell repertoires in cytomegalovirus infection. No antigen is known for these receptors. TCRdb processed the reads anew with MiXCR; each CDR3 protein has one entry. The sample carries around 540,000 distinct CDR3 sequences, more than 30% recorded once. The sequences come from cultured PBMCs, collected from culture after CMV antigen stimulation. The source is a human donor in good health (CMV status not recorded). Some clones in this sample may be carry-over from other donors' samples.

The V call is TRBV27, the J call TRBJ1-4; no clear D gene. This CDR3 is 16 amino acids long. Germline loops: CDR1 MNHEY, CDR2 SMNVEV (reference sequence). The V end lost 5 bases, the J end lost 10 bases, and 23 bases lay between the germline ends. CDR3 sequence: CASSRSATTGVRKLFF. The CDR3 DNA reads as TGTGCCAGCAGTCGGTCGGCTACTACTGGGGTGAGAAAACTGTTTTTT.

In its sample, this clonotype was seen a few times. The rearrangement links TRBV7-2 to TRBJ2-3; possibly TRBD1 for D (5 bases). Germline V CDR1 and CDR2: SGHTA, FQGNSA. V gave up 6 bases and J gave up 0 bases, with 16 bases separating them. The CDR3 covers 16 residues. The CDR3 reads CASRSLRDRSTDTQYF. The CDR3 DNA is TGTGCCAGCAGATCCCTCAGGGATAGGAGCACAGATACGCAGTATTTT.

The chain combines TRBV19 with TRBJ2-1, with 10 nucleotides matching TRBD2. V lost 0 bases, J lost 9 bases, and 5 bases stayed unmatched. This CDR3 contains 15 residues. Germline V gene data show CDR1 as LNHDA and CDR2 as SQIVND (reference sequence). DNA for the CDR3: TGTGCCAGTAGTATAGATCCTAGCGGGAGACGTGAGCAGTTCTTC. Residues: CASSIDPSGRREQFF.

This chain uses TRBV7-8 with TRBJ2-7, with D uncertain. Germline assignment: CDR1 SGHVS and CDR2 FQNEAQ. With 4 bases removed from V and 4 bases from J, the gap between germline ends came to 14 bases. The CDR3 loop spans 14 amino acids. CDR3 loop: CASSSHSFSYEQYF. The CDR3 coding sequence is TGTGCCAGCAGCTCACACAGTTTTTCTTACGAGCAGTACTTC.

This clonotype came up a few times. This chain's CDR3 is CASSYVGRKETQYF. The DNA of the CDR3 is TGTGCCAGCAGTTACGTGGGTCGTAAGGAGACCCAGTACTTC. The chain links TRBV6-5 to TRBJ2-5; D unresolved. Trimming pared 2 bases from V and 5 bases from J, leaving 12 bases between. Germline V lookup: CDR1 MNHEY, CDR2 SVGAGI. The CDR3 spans 14 residues.

This clonotype was detected only a few times. The genes are TRBV10-3 and TRBJ1-4; D possibly corresponds to TRBD1 (5 bases). Between the trimmed V and J ends, which lost 2 bases and 8 bases, there was a span of 15 bases. Germline CDR1 reads ENHRY; CDR2 reads SYGVKD. The CDR3 length is 15 residues. CDR3 sequence (DNA): TGTGCCATCAGTGAGACAGGCGGGATAGGCGAAAAACTGTTTTTT. Translating it yields CAISETGGIGEKLFF.

The V gene is TRBV4-3, the J gene TRBJ2-7; 10 nucleotides align to TRBD2. Germline CDR1 and CDR2: LGHNA and YSLEER. V shed 2 bases, J shed 3 bases, and the junction held 4 bases outside the gene matches. The CDR3 is 15 amino acids. The CDR3 reads CASSQLAGDVYEQYF. The CDR3 coding sequence is TGCGCCAGCAGCCAACTAGCGGGGGATGTCTACGAGCAGTACTTC.

This clonotype has only a few counts. This rearrangement joins TRBV7-2 to TRBJ1-1; D unclear. V was cut by 5 bases and J by 11 bases, with 12 bases left in between. Germline V gene sequence: CDR1 SGHTA, CDR2 FQGNSA. The CDR3 runs 11 residues. This CDR3 is CASSQGSGAFF. CDR3 DNA: TGTGCCAGCAGCCAAGGTTCGGGGGCTTTCTTT. Full variable domain (outside the CDR3, taken from reference TRBV7-2 and TRBJ1-1): GAGVSQSPSNKVTEKGKDVELRCDPISGHTALYWYRQSLGQGLEFLIYFQGNSAPDKSGLPSDRFSAERTGGSVSTLTIQRTQQEDSAVYLCASSQGSGAFFGQGTRLTVV.

CDR3 nucleotides: TGTGCCAGCAGCCCCAGACAGGTCCCTAACTATGGCTACACCTTC. Encoded protein: CASSPRQVPNYGYTF. V is TRBV7-2 and J is TRBJ1-2; tentative D call: TRBD1 (6 bases). Germline V CDR1 and CDR2: SGHTA, FQGNSA. V was pared by 5 bases and J by 0 bases, with 13 bases between. The CDR3 has 15 amino acids. Variable domain in full (rest from reference TRBV7-2 and TRBJ1-2): GAGVSQSPSNKVTEKGKDVELRCDPISGHTALYWYRQSLGQGLEFLIYFQGNSAPDKSGLPSDRFSAERTGGSVSTLTIQRTQQEDSAVYLCASSPRQVPNYGYTFGSGTRLTVV.

The gene calls are TRBV11-2 and TRBJ2-1; D is unresolved. CDR1 SGHAT and CDR2 FQNNGV come from the germline V gene. Trimming shortened V by 0 bases and J by 2 bases, and 14 bases separated the two germline ends. The CDR3 covers 17 residues. CDR3 in DNA: TGTGCCAGCAGCTTAGAACCGATACCAACGCCCTACAATGAGCAGTTCTTC. Amino acid sequence: CASSLEPIPTPYNEQFF.

In its sample, this clonotype was seen a few times. The genes are TRBV19 and TRBJ1-3; tentatively, D is TRBD1 (6 bases). Germline CDR1 reads LNHDA; CDR2 reads SQIVND (reference sequence). Trimming cost V 3 bases and J 2 bases, with 14 bases left between them. The CDR3 length is 16 residues. CDR3 nucleotide sequence: TGTGCCAGTAGTATTGGCAGGGGCACCGCTGGAAACACCATATATTTT. Translated: CASSIGRGTAGNTIYF.

V usage is TRBV20-1 and J usage is TRBJ1-3, with TRBD1 matching over 10 bases. The junction had 11 bases not matched to a gene; V was cut back by 5 bases and J by 4 bases. There are 16 residues in the CDR3. The germline CDR1 and CDR2 sequences are DFQATT and SNEGSKA (reference sequence). Here the CDR3 reads CSASGQGSAWGNTIYF. CDR3 nucleotide sequence: TGCAGTGCTTCGGGACAGGGGTCGGCGTGGGGAAACACCATATATTTT.

This sequence joins TRBV15 and TRBJ1-1; 9 bases are shared with TRBD1. The CDR3 totals 13 residues. Trimming took 8 bases from V and 2 from J; bases not matched to a gene: 3. The germline V gene encodes CDR1 LNHNV and CDR2 YYDKDF (reference sequence). CDR3 protein: CATRTGVNTEAFF. CDR3 nucleotide sequence: TGTGCCACCCGGACAGGGGTTAACACTGAAGCTTTCTTT.

This clonotype was recorded a few times. The rearrangement links TRBV3-1 to TRBJ2-7; a possible D gene is TRBD1 (5 bases). This CDR3 comprises 14 residues. CDR1 and CDR2 from the germline V gene are LGHDT and YNNKEL (reference sequence). Trimming removed 2 bases from V and 0 bases from J, with 8 bases in between. The CDR3 DNA is TGTGCCAGCAGCCAATTCACAGGCTCCTACGAGCAGTACTTC. This encodes CASSQFTGSYEQYF.

The V call is TRBV6-4, the J call TRBJ2-1; D is possibly TRBD2 (5 bases). This CDR3 is built from 17 residues. CDR1 and CDR2 (germline): MRHNA, SNTAGT. Trimming removed 0 bases from V and 0 bases from J, with 12 bases in between. CDR3 protein: CASSDSIAFSSYNEQFF. The CDR3 region has the DNA TGTGCCAGCAGTGACTCCATAGCGTTTAGCTCCTACAATGAGCAGTTCTTC.

The chain employs TRBV7-2 and TRBJ2-1; TRBD2 agrees at 13 bases. The CDR3 consists of 13 residues. CDR1 and CDR2 (germline): SGHTA, FQGNSA. The ends lost 6 bases at V and 13 bases at J; junction bases unmatched: 6. The CDR3 DNA is TGTGCCAGCAGGCCCGGACTAGCGGGAGACCAGTTCTTC. Amino acid sequence: CASRPGLAGDQFF.

This clonotype came up a few times. This chain joins TRBV7-8 and TRBJ2-2, with 11 positions matching TRBD1. The CDR3 loop spans 15 amino acids. Germline V gene sequence: CDR1 SGHVS, CDR2 FQNEAQ. V shed 8 bases and J 3 bases; nucleotides not matched to a gene: 5. This CDR3 is CASGGQGADTGELFF. CDR3 in DNA: TGTGCCAGCGGAGGACAGGGGGCCGACACCGGGGAGCTGTTTTTT. Full variable domain (outside the CDR3, taken from reference TRBV7-8 and TRBJ2-2): GAGVSQSPRYKVAKRGQDVALRCDPISGHVSLFWYQQALGQGPEFLTYFQNEAQLDKSGLPSDRFFAERPEGSVSTLKIQRTQQEDSAVYLCASGGQGADTGELFFGEGSRLTVL.

This clonotype was observed a few times. The rearrangement uses TRBV15 and TRBJ1-2; no firm D call. CDR1 is LNHNV and CDR2 is YYDKDF in the germline V gene (reference sequence). Between the trimmed V and J ends, which lost 0 bases and 10 bases, there was a span of 12 bases. This CDR3 is built from 13 residues. The CDR3: CATSRDQANLYTF. The CDR3 DNA is TGTGCCACCAGCAGAGATCAGGCGAACCTCTACACCTTC.

This clonotype was seen many times. The V call is TRBV7-2, the J call TRBJ2-5, with D tentatively TRBD1 (5 bases). The CDR3 contains 15 residues. Trimming took 3 bases from V and 5 from J, leaving 16 bases between them. Germline CDR1 reads SGHTA; CDR2 reads FQGNSA. The CDR3 nucleotides read TGTGCCAGCAGCTTCAGGGTCGCGCCGGCCGAGACCCAGTACTTC. Residues: CASSFRVAPAETQYF.

The V call is TRBV28, the J call TRBJ2-5; 7 nucleotides agree with TRBD2. In germline, CDR1 is MDHEN, CDR2 SYDVKM. CDR3 length equals 17 residues. Trimming at V came to 3 bases and at J to 7 bases, leaving 17 bases not matched to a gene. Here the CDR3 reads CASSFGGGPPPLGTQYF. CDR3 bases: TGTGCCAGCAGTTTCGGGGGAGGGCCCCCTCCTCTAGGGACCCAGTACTTC.